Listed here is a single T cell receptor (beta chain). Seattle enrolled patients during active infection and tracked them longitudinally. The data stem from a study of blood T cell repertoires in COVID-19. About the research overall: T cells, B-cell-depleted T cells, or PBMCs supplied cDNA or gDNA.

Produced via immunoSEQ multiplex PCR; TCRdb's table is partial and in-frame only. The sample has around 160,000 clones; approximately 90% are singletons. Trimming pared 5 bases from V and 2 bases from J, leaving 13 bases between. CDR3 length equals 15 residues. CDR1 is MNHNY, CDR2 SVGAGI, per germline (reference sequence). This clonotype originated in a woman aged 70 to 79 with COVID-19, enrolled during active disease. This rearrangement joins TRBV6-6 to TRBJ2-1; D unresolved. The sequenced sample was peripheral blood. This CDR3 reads CASSPMVNTYNEQFF. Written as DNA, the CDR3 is TGTGCCAGCAGTCCGATGGTGAACACCTACAATGAGCAGTTCTTC.